Following are 20 T cell receptor beta chains from one sample sequenced in a study of blood T cell repertoires in COVID-19. Measured with immunoSEQ multiplex PCR; TCRdb has only the in-frame clones, and not every one. Of about 270,000 clones in the sample, over 80% were seen once. The sample was PBMCs or T cells enriched from blood (not recorded which). The receptors were sampled from a woman aged 25-40 years with acute COVID-19.

The chain joins TRBV5-1 to TRBJ1-2; possibly TRBD1 for D (5 bases). From germline, CDR1 is SGHRS and CDR2 YFSETQ. The CDR3 runs to 13 residues. The germline V and J ends were trimmed by 0 bases and 8 bases, with 11 bases remaining between them. In DNA form, the CDR3 reads TGCGCCAGCAGCTTGGAGACAGAGTGGGGCTACACCTTC. As protein: CASSLETEWGYTF.

The chain couples TRBV4-2 to TRBJ2-3, with D maybe TRBD2 (6 bases). Per the germline V gene, CDR1 is LGHNA and CDR2 is YNFKEQ. CDR3 size: 15 residues. V was pared by 3 bases and J by 0 bases, with 10 bases between. CDR3 sequence reads: CASSHRDFSTDTQYF. Written as DNA, the CDR3 is TGTGCCAGCAGCCACCGGGACTTTAGCACAGATACGCAGTATTTT.

The rearrangement joins TRBV12-3 or TRBV12-4 to TRBJ1-2; TRBD1 aligns across 7 bases. The length of the CDR3 is 13 residues. Germline trimming cut 8 bases from V and 3 bases from J; bases unmatched to any gene: 6. CDR3 nucleotide sequence: TGTGCCAGCCAAGAGGGGGCTGACTATGGCTACACCTTC. Its protein is CASQEGADYGYTF.

This chain links TRBV19 with TRBJ2-3; 7 bases align to TRBD1. The V gene's germline CDR1 is LNHDA and CDR2 SQIVND (reference sequence). There are 15 residues in the CDR3. V gave up 5 bases and J gave up 1 base; unmatched junction bases: 6. For the CDR3, the DNA is TGTGCCAGTAGTGGAGACAGGGCGGGCACAGATACGCAGTATTTT. Encoded protein: CASSGDRAGTDTQYF.

The V call is TRBV13, the J call TRBJ2-1; no firm D call. The V end was cut by 4 bases, the J end by 6 bases, with 10 bases between. CDR1 PRHDT and CDR2 FYEKMQ come from the germline V gene (reference sequence). This CDR3 has 13 amino acids. CDR3 in DNA: TGTGCCAGCAGCTCCGGTCGGGTCAATGAGCAGTTCTTC. This encodes CASSSGRVNEQFF. Based on the CDR3 plus reference TRBV13 and TRBJ2-1, the full variable domain is AAGVIQSPRHLIKEKRETATLKCYPIPRHDTVYWYQQGPGQDPQFLISFYEKMQSDKGSIPDRFSAQQFSDYHSELNMSSLELGDSALYFCASSSGRVNEQFFGPGTRLTVL.

The gene calls are TRBV28 and TRBJ1-4; tentatively, D is TRBD1 (5 bases). Germline V gene data show CDR1 as MDHEN and CDR2 as SYDVKM. The CDR3 is made up of 15 amino acids. V was shortened by 5 bases and J by 6 bases, with 16 bases between the two germline ends. DNA of the CDR3: TGTGCCAGCAGTACCCGACAGATACTTTATGAAAAACTGTTTTTT. Its translation is CASSTRQILYEKLFF.

The V gene is TRBV11-3, the J gene TRBJ2-2; TRBD2 might be the D (6 bases). The germline V and J ends were trimmed by 1 base and 4 bases, with 13 bases remaining between them. CDR1 SGHNT and CDR2 YENEEA come from the germline V gene. There are 16 residues in the CDR3. Here the CDR3 reads CASSLAFGGSTGELFF. Here the CDR3 DNA reads TGTGCCAGCAGCTTAGCTTTCGGGGGAAGCACCGGGGAGCTGTTTTTT.

The V gene is TRBV7-9, the J gene TRBJ2-2, with 8 positions matching TRBD1. Per germline, CDR1 SEHNR and CDR2 FQNEAQ (reference sequence). The junction had 4 bases not matched to a gene; V was cut back by 4 bases and J by 0 bases. This CDR3 spans 16 amino acids. In nucleotides, the CDR3 is TGTGCCAGCAGCTCAAGACAGGGGCCGAACACCGGGGAGCTGTTTTTT. Translating gives CASSSRQGPNTGELFF.

V gene TRBV19 combines with J gene TRBJ2-3, with 10 bases matching TRBD2. V gave up 3 bases and J gave up 0 bases; unmatched junction bases: 6. The CDR3 runs 17 residues. CDR1 is LNHDA, CDR2 SQIVND, per germline (reference sequence). The CDR3 reads CASSMRVTSGSTDTQYF. CDR3 nucleotides: TGTGCCAGTAGTATGAGGGTGACTAGCGGGAGCACAGATACGCAGTATTTT. Looking up the rest from reference TRBV19 and TRBJ2-3 gives the full variable domain: DGGITQSPKYLFRKEGQNVTLSCEQNLNHDAMYWYRQDPGQGLRLIYYSQIVNDFQKGDIAEGYSVSREKKESFPLTVTSAQKNPTAFYLCASSMRVTSGSTDTQYFGPGTRLTVL.

The rearrangement links TRBV5-1 to TRBJ1-2; D not certain. V lost 4 bases to trimming and J lost 6 bases, with 16 bases between them. Germline-derived CDR1 and CDR2 are SGHRS and YFSETQ. The CDR3 is 14 amino acids. The CDR3 sequence: CASSLGRGSDGYTF. The DNA of the CDR3 is TGCGCCAGCAGCCTAGGTCGGGGTAGCGATGGCTACACCTTC. Full variable domain (outside the CDR3, taken from reference TRBV5-1 and TRBJ1-2): KAGVTQTPRYLIKTRGQQVTLSCSPISGHRSVSWYQQTPGQGLQFLFEYFSETQRNKGNFPGRFSGRQFSNSRSEMNVSTLELGDSALYLCASSLGRGSDGYTFGSGTRLTVV.

The rearrangement links TRBV5-8 to TRBJ2-7, with TRBD1 identical over 9 bases. Germline V lookup: CDR1 SGHTS, CDR2 YDEGEE. Trimming took 4 bases from V and 0 from J; bases not matched to a gene: 5. The CDR3 extends over 15 amino acids. CDR3 protein: CASSVPGQGSYEQYF. DNA for the CDR3: TGTGCCAGCAGCGTACCGGGACAGGGCTCCTACGAGCAGTACTTC.

The chain couples TRBV24-1 to TRBJ1-2, with 10 bases matching TRBD1. The CDR3 is made up of 14 amino acids. V gave up 2 bases and J gave up 6 bases; unmatched junction bases: 2. The germline V gene encodes CDR1 KGHDR and CDR2 SFDVKD. This chain's CDR3 is CATSDSGTGDGYTF. The CDR3 coding sequence is TGTGCCACCAGTGATTCCGGGACAGGGGATGGCTACACCTTC.

This clone was found a few times. The genes are TRBV25-1 and TRBJ1-5; D is perhaps TRBD1 (5 bases). Germline CDR1 is MGHDK and CDR2 is SYGVNS. V was cut by 5 bases and J by 6 bases, with 14 bases left in between. The CDR3 sequence is 14 residues long. The CDR3 is CASSSTGVGQPQHF. CDR3 bases: TGTGCCAGCAGTTCTACAGGAGTGGGTCAGCCCCAGCATTTT.

This clone was seen a few times. This sequence joins TRBV7-9 and TRBJ2-1; maybe TRBD2 (5 bases). The CDR3 is 14 amino acids. Between the trimmed V and J ends, which lost 7 bases and 4 bases, there was a span of 14 bases. Germline V gene lookup returns CDR1 SEHNR and CDR2 FQNEAQ (reference sequence). In nucleotides, the CDR3 is TGTGCCAGCAACCAAGGACTCACTTACAATGAGCAGTTCTTC. Translated, it gives CASNQGLTYNEQFF.

V is TRBV6-1 and J is TRBJ1-5; 12 bases map to TRBD1. The length of the CDR3 is 15 residues. Trimming removed 3 bases from V and 7 bases from J; junction bases left unmatched: 4. CDR1 and CDR2 from the germline V gene are MNHNS and SASEGT. The CDR3 bases are TGTGCCAGCAGTGAGGGACAGGGGGCTAACCAGCCCCAGCATTTT. It codes for CASSEGQGANQPQHF.

The J gene is TRBJ1-1, the V gene TRBV7-2; perhaps TRBD1 as D (5 bases). Deletions cut 5 bases from V and 5 bases from J, with 15 bases between. The CDR3 is 14 residues long. CDR1 is SGHTA, CDR2 FQGNSA, per germline. The CDR3, as DNA: TGTGCCAGCAGCCTGGACACTCGAGGTACTGAAGCTTTCTTT. Its translation is CASSLDTRGTEAFF.

This sequence joins TRBV7-3 and TRBJ2-2; perhaps TRBD2 as D (5 bases). The germline CDR1 and CDR2 sequences are SGHTA and FQGTGA. The CDR3 sequence is 13 residues long. Trimming cost V 0 bases and J 6 bases, with 5 bases left between them. The CDR3 DNA sequence: TGTGCCAGCAGCTTAACGGACTCCGGGGAGCTGTTTTTT. It is translated as CASSLTDSGELFF.

The chain combines TRBV29-1 with TRBJ1-4; D unclear. Trimming took off 5 bases at V and 10 bases at J, with 17 bases between the two ends. Germline lookup yields CDR1 SQVTM and CDR2 ANQGSEA. The CDR3 consists of 13 residues. Here the CDR3 reads CSVSRSGDGKLFF. The CDR3 DNA reads TGCAGCGTTTCCAGGTCCGGGGATGGAAAACTGTTTTTT.

This chain uses TRBV28 with TRBJ2-3; maybe TRBD1 (5 bases). CDR3 length: 15 residues. V dropped 7 bases and J dropped 0 bases, with 14 bases sitting between them. Per germline, CDR1 MDHEN and CDR2 SYDVKM. The CDR3 protein is CASIGHQGSTDTQYF. The CDR3 DNA reads as TGTGCCAGCATAGGACACCAAGGCAGCACAGATACGCAGTATTTT.

The V and J genes are TRBV27 and TRBJ2-5; D may be TRBD2 (5 bases). V gave up 5 bases and J gave up 4 bases, with 14 bases separating them. CDR1 MNHEY and CDR2 SMNVEV come from the germline V gene (reference sequence). The CDR3 consists of 14 residues. CDR3 sequence: CASSAGGLGETQYF. The CDR3, as DNA: TGTGCCAGCAGTGCTGGCGGGTTAGGAGAGACCCAGTACTTC.